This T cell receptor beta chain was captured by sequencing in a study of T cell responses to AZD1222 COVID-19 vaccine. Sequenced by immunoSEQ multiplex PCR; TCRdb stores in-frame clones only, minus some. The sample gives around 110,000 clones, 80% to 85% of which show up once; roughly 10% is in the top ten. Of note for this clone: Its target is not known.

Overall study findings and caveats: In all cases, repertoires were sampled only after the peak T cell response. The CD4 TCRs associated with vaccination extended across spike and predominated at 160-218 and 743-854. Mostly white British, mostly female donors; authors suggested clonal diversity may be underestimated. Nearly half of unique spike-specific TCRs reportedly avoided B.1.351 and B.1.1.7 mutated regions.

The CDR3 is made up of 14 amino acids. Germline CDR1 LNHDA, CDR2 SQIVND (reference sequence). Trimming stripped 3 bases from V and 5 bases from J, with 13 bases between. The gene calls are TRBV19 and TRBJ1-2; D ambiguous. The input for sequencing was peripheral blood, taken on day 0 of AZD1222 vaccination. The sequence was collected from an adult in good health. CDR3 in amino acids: CASSIANIFYGYTF. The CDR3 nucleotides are TGTGCCAGTAGTATTGCTAACATTTTTTATGGCTACACCTTC. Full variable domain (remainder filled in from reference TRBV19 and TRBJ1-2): DGGITQSPKYLFRKEGQNVTLSCEQNLNHDAMYWYRQDPGQGLRLIYYSQIVNDFQKGDIAEGYSVSREKKESFPLTVTSAQKNPTAFYLCASSIANIFYGYTFGSGTRLTVV.